The clone carrying this T cell receptor beta chain was seen only a few times. Study processing details: Amplification of reference gene primers was used by the study to estimate nucleated cell counts. The method was immunoSEQ multiplex PCR; TCRdb's version includes in-frame clones alone and lacks a portion of them. The V and J calls and clone size come from that table; D and trimming were worked out from the DNA. The data contain more than 200,000 clones, 88% of them singletons. These data belong to a study of blood T cell repertoires in COVID-19. At the level of the study: Samples representing acute and convalescent COVID-19 were sourced from the United States, Italy and Spain. The cDNA or gDNA used as material had been derived from T cells, B-cell-depleted T cells, or PBMCs.

V trimming: 4 bases; J trimming: 0 bases; junction bases outside the gene matches: 6. The CDR3 sequence is 16 residues long. CDR1 and CDR2 (germline): SNHLY, FYNNEI. This sequence joins TRBV2 and TRBJ1-5; the match to TRBD1 covers 7 bases. The source of this sequence is a woman aged 60-75 years with acute or convalescent COVID-19. Sequenced sample: peripheral blood. Here the CDR3 reads CASSVRPGGSNQPQHF. In DNA, the CDR3 is TGTGCCAGCAGTGTACGTCCAGGGGGTAGCAATCAGCCCCAGCATTTT.